Below, 21 T cell receptor beta chains from the same sample are listed, as sequenced in a study of cytomegalovirus exposure and HLA in healthy donors. 13 Jbeta primers and 60 Vbeta primers were used for the PCR. Assay: immunoSEQ multiplex PCR; the TCRdb copy retains only in-frame clones and omits some. In the table there are 65,000 to 95,000 clones, less than 80% of which are singletons. Specimen: PBMCs. These receptors were obtained from a man aged 30-40 years in good health and CMV-seronegative.

The chain employs TRBV7-9 and TRBJ2-2; 8 bases align to TRBD1. CDR1 and CDR2 (germline): SEHNR, FQNEAQ (reference sequence). The V gene end was trimmed by 4 bases and the J gene end by 8 bases; junction bases not matched to a gene: 9. CDR3 length equals 15 residues. As DNA, the CDR3 is TGTGCCAGCAGCTCCACAGGACAGGGCAGAGGGGAGCTGTTTTTT. This sequence encodes CASSSTGQGRGELFF.

This chain joins TRBV28 and TRBJ2-3; D is ambiguous. The V and J ends lost 2 bases and 2 bases respectively, with 14 bases between them. This CDR3 region has 16 residues. CDR1 and CDR2 (germline): MDHEN, SYDVKM. The DNA of the CDR3 is TGTGCCAGCAGTTTAATCCAGGTAGAACCCACAGATACGCAGTATTTT. Its translation: CASSLIQVEPTDTQYF.

V gene TRBV12-5 combines with J gene TRBJ2-5; 8 nucleotides match TRBD2. Trimming removed 0 bases from V and 5 bases from J; junction bases left unmatched: 11. The CDR3 runs to 17 residues. Germline lookup yields CDR1 LGHNT and CDR2 FRNRAP. The chain's CDR3 is CASGLVIAGPTQETQYF. CDR3 DNA: TGTGCTAGTGGTTTGGTGATAGCGGGGCCTACACAGGAGACCCAGTACTTC.

The chain employs TRBV29-1 and TRBJ1-2; perhaps TRBD1 as D (6 bases). The CDR3 covers 12 residues. Germline V gives CDR1 SQVTM, CDR2 ANQGSEA. V lost 4 bases and J lost 5, with 11 bases in between. CDR3 nucleotides: TGCAGCGTTGTGGACAGACCTTATGGCTACACCTTC. This codes for CSVVDRPYGYTF.

J is TRBJ2-1 and V is TRBV7-9; 7 nucleotides match TRBD1. V lost 8 bases and J lost 6; bases outside the gene matches: 7. Germline V gene data show CDR1 as SEHNR and CDR2 as FQNEAQ (reference sequence). The CDR3 has 13 amino acids. The CDR3 nucleotides read TGTGCCAGCTCGTCTTACAGGGGCAATGAGCAGTTCTTC. This gives the protein CASSSYRGNEQFF.

The V call is TRBV29-1, the J call TRBJ2-1, with 10 bases identical to TRBD2. This CDR3 has 15 residues. Germline V lookup: CDR1 SQVTM, CDR2 ANQGSEA. The junction had 12 bases not matched to a gene; V was cut back by 7 bases and J by 6 bases. CDR3 sequence: CSARSSGTSVNEQFF. The CDR3 DNA sequence: TGCAGCGCTCGAAGTAGTGGGACTAGCGTCAATGAGCAGTTCTTC.

J is TRBJ2-3 and V is TRBV18, with unresolved D. V shed 3 bases and J shed 6 bases, with 16 bases lying between them. CDR1 is KGHSH and CDR2 is LQKENI in the germline V gene. The CDR3 runs 15 residues. The CDR3 DNA is TGTGCCAGCTCACCTTTGGGCACCTCGGCGGATACGCAGTATTTT. Its translation: CASSPLGTSADTQYF.

The gene calls are TRBV27 and TRBJ2-3, with 8 bases matching TRBD1. The ends lost 6 bases at V and 3 bases at J; junction bases unmatched: 8. The CDR3 length is 15 residues. Germline CDR1 MNHEY, CDR2 SMNVEV (reference sequence). CDR3 protein: CASSSRDRLTDTQYF. CDR3 nucleotides: TGTGCCAGCAGCTCCCGGGACAGGTTGACAGATACGCAGTATTTT.

The genes are TRBV5-1 and TRBJ1-2, with TRBD1 identical over 8 bases. CDR3 size: 16 residues. CDR1 SGHRS and CDR2 YFSETQ come from the germline V gene. V gave up 5 bases and J gave up 6 bases; unmatched junction bases: 15. The CDR3 sequence: CASSLPPGQEGHGYTF. The CDR3 DNA sequence: TGCGCCAGCAGTCTACCCCCGGGACAGGAGGGTCATGGCTACACCTTC. Full variable domain (rest looked up from reference TRBV5-1 and TRBJ1-2): KAGVTQTPRYLIKTRGQQVTLSCSPISGHRSVSWYQQTPGQGLQFLFEYFSETQRNKGNFPGRFSGRQFSNSRSEMNVSTLELGDSALYLCASSLPPGQEGHGYTFGSGTRLTVV.

This sequence joins TRBV7-2 and TRBJ2-7, with 12 positions matching TRBD1. CDR3 length: 15 amino acids. V lost 4 bases and J lost 8; bases outside the gene matches: 9. The germline V gene has CDR1 SGHTA and CDR2 FQGNSA. CDR3 amino acids: CASSSGTGGRGKQYF. CDR3 DNA sequence: TGTGCCAGCAGCTCCGGGACAGGGGGCCGGGGCAAGCAGTACTTC. Filled out from reference TRBV7-2 and TRBJ2-7, the complete variable domain reads GAGVSQSPSNKVTEKGKDVELRCDPISGHTALYWYRQSLGQGLEFLIYFQGNSAPDKSGLPSDRFSAERTGGSVSTLTIQRTQQEDSAVYLCASSSGTGGRGKQYFGPGTRLTVT.

This chain uses TRBV7-9 with TRBJ1-1, with no clear D. The V gene lost 7 bases and the J gene lost 4 bases, with 16 bases spanning the gap. The CDR3 totals 14 residues. Germline V lookup: CDR1 SEHNR, CDR2 FQNEAQ (reference sequence). The CDR3: CASTDLNERTEAFF. The CDR3 bases are TGTGCCAGCACCGACTTGAACGAACGCACTGAAGCTTTCTTT.

The chain recombines TRBV30 with TRBJ1-5; the D is unclear. Trimming removed 4 bases at V and 0 bases at J, with 13 bases between. The CDR3 has 15 amino acids. CDR1 is GTSNPN and CDR2 is SVGIG in the germline V gene (reference sequence). CDR3 sequence: CAWTPGRSSNQPQHF. The CDR3 nucleotides are TGTGCCTGGACCCCCGGGAGGAGTAGCAATCAGCCCCAGCATTTT.

This clone has just one count. The J gene is TRBJ1-3, the V gene TRBV7-6, with D perhaps TRBD1 (5 bases). The CDR3 is 15 amino acids. Trimming removed 4 bases at V and 0 bases at J, with 10 bases between. The germline V gene encodes CDR1 SGHVS and CDR2 FNYEAQ. The DNA for the CDR3 is TGTGCCAGCAGCTGGGGACTGTCCTCTGGAAACACCATATATTTT. Encoded protein: CASSWGLSSGNTIYF.

The rearrangement links TRBV2 to TRBJ2-1; D might be TRBD1 (6 bases). There are 17 residues in the CDR3. Trimming cost V 0 bases and J 7 bases, with 19 bases left between them. Germline loops: CDR1 SNHLY, CDR2 FYNNEI. CDR3 sequence reads: CASSEALAGEGRNEQFF. The CDR3 DNA follows: TGTGCCAGCAGTGAAGCGCTTGCAGGGGAAGGCCGAAATGAGCAGTTCTTC.

This clone has a handful of counts. CDR3 coding DNA: TGCGCCAGCAGCCCCGGGACAGGGGTTTACGAGCAGTACTTC. It translates to CASSPGTGVYEQYF. The V gene is TRBV4-3, the J gene TRBJ2-7; 10 bases match TRBD1. This CDR3 has 14 amino acids. V was pared by 4 bases and J by 4 bases, with 4 bases of the junction left unmatched. The germline V gene has CDR1 LGHNA and CDR2 YSLEER.

The rearrangement joins TRBV5-1 to TRBJ2-4; TRBD2 is a possible D gene (6 bases). Trimming shortened V by 0 bases and J by 4 bases, and 17 bases separated the two germline ends. This CDR3 is built from 17 residues. The germline V gene has CDR1 SGHRS and CDR2 YFSETQ. CDR3 sequence reads: CASSLAPWGDGKNIQYF. The CDR3 DNA follows: TGCGCCAGCAGCTTGGCCCCTTGGGGGGACGGTAAAAACATTCAGTACTTC.

The genes are TRBV7-6 and TRBJ2-1, with a weak D call TRBD2 (6 bases). The CDR3 totals 14 residues. Germline V lookup: CDR1 SGHVS, CDR2 FNYEAQ. The V gene lost 3 bases and the J gene lost 4 bases, with 10 bases spanning the gap. The CDR3 region is CASSFGGTYNEQFF. The CDR3 DNA reads as TGTGCCAGCAGCTTTGGGGGGACTTACAATGAGCAGTTCTTC. Looking up the rest from reference TRBV7-6 and TRBJ2-1 gives the full variable domain: GAGVSQSPRYKVTKRGQDVALRCDPISGHVSLYWYRQALGQGPEFLTYFNYEAQQDKSGLPNDRFSAERPEGSISTLTIQRTEQRDSAMYRCASSFGGTYNEQFFGPGTRLTVL.

This chain connects TRBV2 to TRBJ2-7; D might be TRBD1 (6 bases). The CDR3 is 14 residues long. CDR1 is SNHLY, CDR2 FYNNEI, per germline. V shed 7 bases and J shed 3 bases, with 16 bases lying between them. CDR3 bases: TGTGCCAGCACTGGTTCGGCCAGGGGCTACGAGCAGTACTTC. This sequence encodes CASTGSARGYEQYF.

The genes are TRBV7-2 and TRBJ1-4; tentatively, D is TRBD1 (5 bases). This CDR3 has 13 amino acids. Germline CDR1 reads SGHTA; CDR2 reads FQGNSA. Deletions cut 5 bases from V and 4 bases from J, with 8 bases between. The DNA for the CDR3 is TGTGCCAGCAGCGACAGCCTTAATGAAAAACTGTTTTTT. It specifies CASSDSLNEKLFF. Full variable domain (outside the CDR3, taken from reference TRBV7-2 and TRBJ1-4): GAGVSQSPSNKVTEKGKDVELRCDPISGHTALYWYRQSLGQGLEFLIYFQGNSAPDKSGLPSDRFSAERTGGSVSTLTIQRTQQEDSAVYLCASSDSLNEKLFFGSGTQLSVL.

The chain is built from TRBV28 and TRBJ2-7; 7 bases line up with TRBD1. J gave up 12 bases and V 11 bases, and 16 bases lay outside the gene matches. Germline V gene data show CDR1 as MDHEN and CDR2 as SYDVKM. The CDR3 is 12 amino acids. CDR3 in amino acids: CAAQTGPQSLYF. DNA of the CDR3: TGTGCCGCACAGACAGGGCCCCAAAGCCTGTACTTC.

V gene TRBV15 combines with J gene TRBJ2-7; tentative D call: TRBD1 (6 bases). This CDR3 is 11 amino acids long. Trimming cost V 5 bases and J 9 bases, with 11 bases left between them. Germline loops: CDR1 LNHNV, CDR2 YYDKDF (reference sequence). The CDR3 region is CATSVQGRQYF. The CDR3, as DNA: TGTGCCACCAGCGTACAGGGCAGGCAGTACTTC.